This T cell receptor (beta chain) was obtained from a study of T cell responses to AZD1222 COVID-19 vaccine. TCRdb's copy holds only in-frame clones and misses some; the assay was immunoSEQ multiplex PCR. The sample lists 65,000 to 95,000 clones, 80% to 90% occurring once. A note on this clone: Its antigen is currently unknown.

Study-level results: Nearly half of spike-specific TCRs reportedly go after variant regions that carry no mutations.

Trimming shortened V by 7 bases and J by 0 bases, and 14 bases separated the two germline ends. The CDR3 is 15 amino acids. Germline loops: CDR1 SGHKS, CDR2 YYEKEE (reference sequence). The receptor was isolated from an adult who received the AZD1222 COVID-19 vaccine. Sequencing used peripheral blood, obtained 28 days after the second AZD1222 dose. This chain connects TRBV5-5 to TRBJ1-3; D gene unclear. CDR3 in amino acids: CASHGRKSSGNTIYF. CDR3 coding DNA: TGTGCCAGCCACGGACGGAAGAGCTCTGGAAACACCATATATTTT.